This TCR beta chain was sequenced in a study of T cells in Graves' hyperthyroidism and ophthalmopathy. Germline CDR1 and CDR2: SNHLY and FYNNEI. The CDR3 loop spans 15 amino acids. V shed 5 bases and J 5 bases; nucleotides not matched to a gene: 11. In this sample, this clonotype turned up once. RNA transcripts gave rise to amplified TCR beta CDR3 regions. When the TCR CDR3 underwent first-round RT-PCR, the HTBI primer set was used. MiXCR, run by TCRdb on the multiplex PCR reads, gives a single entry per CDR3 protein. The sample includes around 800,000 distinct CDR3 sequences, roughly 40% of them seen just once.

The sample consisted of blood. The sequence was collected from a man between 18 and 29 years old with Graves' hyperthyroidism. The V call is TRBV2, the J call TRBJ2-5; 7 positions agree with TRBD2. The DNA for the CDR3 is TGTGCCAGCAGTTACCGCGGACTAGTTTGGGAGACCCAGTACTTC. It translates to CASSYRGLVWETQYF.